These 20 T cell receptor beta chains originate from one sample sequenced in a study of blood T cell repertoires in COVID-19. The data were produced by immunoSEQ multiplex PCR, yet TCRdb's version contains in-frame clones alone and is incomplete. The data hold fewer than 250,000 clones, with over 80% observed a single time. Sequencing input: PBMCs or T cells enriched from blood (not recorded which). Source of these receptors: a woman aged 25 to 39 who had been exposed to COVID-19.

V is TRBV29-1 and J is TRBJ2-5; 8 nucleotides line up with TRBD1. Unmatched junction bases numbered 4, after V lost 3 bases and J lost 4 bases. Germline V gene data show CDR1 as SQVTM and CDR2 as ANQGSEA. There are 13 residues in the CDR3. The CDR3 DNA reads TGCAGCGTTGATGGTACAGGGGGAGAGACCCAGTACTTC. It encodes CSVDGTGGETQYF.

The genes are TRBV19 and TRBJ2-5, with D perhaps matching TRBD2 (5 bases). Germline assignment: CDR1 LNHDA and CDR2 SQIVND (reference sequence). There are 13 residues in the CDR3. V lost 3 bases to trimming and J lost 7 bases, with 12 bases between them. CDR3 region: CASSMRLEGTQYF. The CDR3 region has the DNA TGTGCCAGTAGTATGAGACTCGAGGGGACCCAGTACTTC.

The chain carries TRBV20-1 and TRBJ2-2; perhaps TRBD2 as D (5 bases). V was trimmed by 6 bases and J by 7 bases, leaving 9 bases between them. From germline, CDR1 is DFQATT and CDR2 SNEGSKA (reference sequence). CDR3 length equals 11 residues. The CDR3 DNA reads TGCAGTGCCGGGGTAGTCGGGGAGCTGTTTTTT. Translation: CSAGVVGELFF.

This chain uses TRBV9 with TRBJ2-1; 9 bases map to TRBD2. The ends lost 4 bases at V and 0 bases at J; junction bases unmatched: 5. CDR1 and CDR2 from the germline V gene are SGDLS and YYNGEE. The CDR3 contains 16 residues. CDR3 sequence (DNA): TGTGCCAGCAGCCTGAGACTAGCGGTCTCCTACAATGAGCAGTTCTTC. This encodes CASSLRLAVSYNEQFF.

In nucleotides, the CDR3 is TGTGCCAGCAGCCAAGCAGCGCGGGGTGAAGATACGCAGTATTTT. Translated, it gives CASSQAARGEDTQYF. V is TRBV3-1 (or the pseudogene TRBV3-2) and J is TRBJ2-3; possible D gene TRBD2, 6 bases. CDR3 length: 15 residues. The germline V gene has CDR1 LGHDT and CDR2 YNNKEL (reference sequence). Trimming left V 1 base short and J 5 bases short, with 13 bases between.

The V call is TRBV13, the J call TRBJ1-5; no reliable D call. The CDR3 runs 15 residues. Trimming pared 0 bases from V and 0 bases from J, leaving 6 bases between. CDR1 and CDR2 (germline): PRHDT, FYEKMQ (reference sequence). The CDR3 nucleotides read TGTGCCAGCAGCTTAGGCCGACATAGCAATCAGCCCCAGCATTTT. It encodes CASSLGRHSNQPQHF.

The chain has TRBV5-4 and TRBJ1-1; a possible D gene is TRBD1 (5 bases). This CDR3 has 15 residues. CDR1 is SGHNT, CDR2 YYREEE, per germline (reference sequence). Trimming shortened V by 4 bases and J by 1 base, and 14 bases separated the two germline ends. CDR3 residues: CASSHINTGNTEAFF. As DNA, the CDR3 is TGTGCCAGCAGCCATATTAATACAGGGAACACTGAAGCTTTCTTT.

CDR3 in DNA: TGTGCCAGCAGCTCTGGACTAGCGGGGTTGAGGGAGCAGTACTTC. Its protein product is CASSSGLAGLREQYF. The chain uses TRBV7-8 and TRBJ2-7; 12 bases agree with TRBD2. V shed 4 bases, J shed 7 bases, and the junction held 8 bases outside the gene matches. Looked up from germline, CDR1 is SGHVS and CDR2 is FQNEAQ. The CDR3 has 15 residues.

The chain carries TRBV19 and TRBJ1-1; D perhaps matches TRBD1 (6 bases). Deletions cut 2 bases from V and 1 base from J, with 11 bases between. CDR3 length: 15 amino acids. Per germline, CDR1 LNHDA and CDR2 SQIVND (reference sequence). The CDR3 here is CASSISRTANTEAFF. CDR3 nucleotides: TGTGCCAGTAGTATAAGTCGGACAGCGAACACTGAAGCTTTCTTT. The entire variable domain, with the rest obtained from reference TRBV19 and TRBJ1-1, is as follows: DGGITQSPKYLFRKEGQNVTLSCEQNLNHDAMYWYRQDPGQGLRLIYYSQIVNDFQKGDIAEGYSVSREKKESFPLTVTSAQKNPTAFYLCASSISRTANTEAFFGQGTRLTVV.

The rearrangement joins TRBV10-3 to TRBJ2-3; 7 nucleotides line up with TRBD2. The CDR3 runs to 16 residues. V gave up 2 bases and J gave up 3 bases; unmatched junction bases: 8. Per the germline V gene, CDR1 is ENHRY and CDR2 is SYGVKD. The CDR3 region is CAISEGLGGGTDTQYF. In DNA form, the CDR3 reads TGTGCCATCAGTGAGGGACTAGGTGGGGGAACAGATACGCAGTATTTT.

The chain couples TRBV6-6 to TRBJ1-1, with TRBD1 as a possible D gene (5 bases). CDR3 length: 13 amino acids. Germline V gene lookup returns CDR1 MNHNY and CDR2 SVGAGI (reference sequence). The germline V and J ends were trimmed by 7 bases and 5 bases, with 14 bases remaining between them. The CDR3 nucleotides are TGTGCCAGCACCACGGTGGGGGGTACTGAAGCTTTCTTT. It is translated as CASTTVGGTEAFF.

The V and J genes are TRBV2 and TRBJ2-7; 11 bases are shared with TRBD2. Losses at the gene ends were 6 bases for V and 3 bases for J; bases not matched to a gene: 10. Looked up from germline, CDR1 is SNHLY and CDR2 is FYNNEI. This CDR3 has 16 amino acids. The CDR3: CASSDVTSGSYYEQYF. Written as DNA, the CDR3 is TGTGCCAGCAGCGACGTTACTAGCGGGAGCTACTACGAGCAGTACTTC.

The CDR3 loop reads CASYQGSYGYTF. The CDR3 coding sequence is TGTGCCAGCTATCAGGGGTCCTATGGCTACACCTTC. This sequence joins TRBV6-5 and TRBJ1-2, with a possible D match to TRBD1 (6 bases). There are 12 residues in the CDR3. Trimming stripped 8 bases from V and 4 bases from J, with 11 bases between. CDR1 is MNHEY, CDR2 SVGAGI, per germline.

The chain employs TRBV7-2 and TRBJ2-2; no clear D. The CDR3 consists of 14 residues. V gave up 8 bases and J gave up 0 bases, with 10 bases separating them. The germline V gene encodes CDR1 SGHTA and CDR2 FQGNSA. Written as DNA, the CDR3 is TGTGCCAGCTCCCTAAGCTCGAACACCGGGGAGCTGTTTTTT. Protein: CASSLSSNTGELFF.

This chain connects TRBV10-1 to TRBJ1-1; no clear D gene. This CDR3 is 13 amino acids long. V was clipped by 3 bases and J by 8 bases, with 13 bases between them. CDR1 is WNHNN, CDR2 SYGVQD, per germline (reference sequence). The CDR3 loop is CASSESAENEAFF. CDR3 bases: TGCGCCAGCAGTGAATCAGCGGAGAACGAAGCTTTCTTT.

The chain recombines TRBV6-5 with TRBJ1-4, with 9 bases lining up with TRBD1. This CDR3 is 15 amino acids long. The germline CDR1 and CDR2 sequences are MNHEY and SVGAGI. Trimming cost V 7 bases and J 5 bases; bases outside gene matches: 8. The CDR3 DNA reads as TGTGCCAGCAAATTATTTGGGACAGGGAATGAAAAACTGTTTTTT. Amino acids: CASKLFGTGNEKLFF.

V and J are TRBV5-1 and TRBJ2-3; TRBD2 aligns across 10 bases. The CDR3 loop spans 16 amino acids. V gave up 4 bases and J gave up 5 bases; unmatched junction bases: 10. Germline V CDR1 and CDR2: SGHRS, YFSETQ. CDR3 bases: TGCGCCAGCAGCGAGGGGCTAGCGGGAGACGTAGATACGCAGTATTTT. Translated, it gives CASSEGLAGDVDTQYF.

The V call is TRBV4-1, the J call TRBJ1-6; D not resolved. Trimming stripped 0 bases from V and 8 bases from J, with 17 bases between. The V gene's germline CDR1 is MGHRA and CDR2 YSYEKL. The CDR3 runs to 17 residues. CDR3 bases: TGCGCCAGCAGCCAAGATAAATTTGGCCCCCCGCATTCACCCCTCCACTTT. Protein product: CASSQDKFGPPHSPLHF.

This rearrangement joins TRBV5-1 to TRBJ2-5, with unresolved D. Trimming pared 4 bases from V and 3 bases from J, leaving 4 bases between. The CDR3 contains 11 residues. Germline V gene data show CDR1 as SGHRS and CDR2 as YFSETQ. CDR3 region: CASSTKETQYF. Written as DNA, the CDR3 is TGCGCCAGCAGCACTAAAGAGACCCAGTACTTC.

This rearrangement joins TRBV30 to TRBJ1-1; 9 nucleotides align to TRBD1. The V segment lost 5 bases and the J segment 8 bases; nucleotides outside the gene matches: 12. CDR1 and CDR2 (germline): GTSNPN, SVGIG (reference sequence). The CDR3 contains 14 residues. The CDR3 protein is CAWFPRTGVREAFF. Here the CDR3 DNA reads TGTGCCTGGTTCCCCCGGACAGGGGTGAGGGAAGCTTTCTTT.